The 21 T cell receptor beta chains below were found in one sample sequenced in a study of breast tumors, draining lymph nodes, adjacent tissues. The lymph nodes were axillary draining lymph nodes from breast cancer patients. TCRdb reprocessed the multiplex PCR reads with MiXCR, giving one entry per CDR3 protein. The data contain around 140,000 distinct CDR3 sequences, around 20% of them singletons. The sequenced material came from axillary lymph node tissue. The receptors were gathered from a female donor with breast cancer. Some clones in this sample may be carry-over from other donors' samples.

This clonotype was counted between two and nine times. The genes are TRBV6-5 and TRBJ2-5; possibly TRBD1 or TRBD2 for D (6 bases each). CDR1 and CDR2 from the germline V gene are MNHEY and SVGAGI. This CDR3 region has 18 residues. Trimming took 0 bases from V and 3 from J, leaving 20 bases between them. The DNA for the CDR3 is TGTGCCAGCAGTTACTCGAGCGGGCGGTCCGGGGGCAAAGAGACCCAGTACTTC. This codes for CASSYSSGRSGGKETQYF.

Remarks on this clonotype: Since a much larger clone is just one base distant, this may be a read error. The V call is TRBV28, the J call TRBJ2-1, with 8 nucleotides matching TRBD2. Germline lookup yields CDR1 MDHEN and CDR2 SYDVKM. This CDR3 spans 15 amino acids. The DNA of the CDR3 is TGTGCCAGCAGTTTTACCAGCGGGGGCCACAATAAGCAGTTCTTC. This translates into CASSFTSGGHNKQFF.

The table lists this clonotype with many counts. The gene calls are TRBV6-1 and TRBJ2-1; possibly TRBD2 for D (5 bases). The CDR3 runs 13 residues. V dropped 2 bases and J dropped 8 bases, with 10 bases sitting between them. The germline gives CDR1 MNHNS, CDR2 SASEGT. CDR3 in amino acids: CASSESGWHEQFF. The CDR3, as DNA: TGTGCCAGCAGTGAATCGGGGTGGCATGAGCAGTTCTTC.

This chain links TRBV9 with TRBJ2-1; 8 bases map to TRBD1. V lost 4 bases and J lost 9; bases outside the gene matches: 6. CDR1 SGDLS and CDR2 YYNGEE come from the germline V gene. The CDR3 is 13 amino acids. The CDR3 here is CASSRQGYLEQFF. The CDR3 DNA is TGTGCCAGCAGCCGACAGGGGTACCTTGAGCAGTTCTTC. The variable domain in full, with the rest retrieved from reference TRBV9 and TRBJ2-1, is DSGVTQTPKHLITATGQRVTLRCSPRSGDLSVYWYQQSLDQGLQFLIQYYNGEERAKGNILERFSAQQFPDLHSELNLSSLELGDSALYFCASSRQGYLEQFFGPGTRLTVL.

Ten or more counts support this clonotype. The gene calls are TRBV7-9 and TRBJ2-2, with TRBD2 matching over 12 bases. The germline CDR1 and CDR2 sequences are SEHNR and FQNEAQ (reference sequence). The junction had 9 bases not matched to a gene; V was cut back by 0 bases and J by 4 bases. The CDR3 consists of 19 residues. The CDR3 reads CASSLARLAGARGTGELFF. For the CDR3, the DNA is TGTGCCAGCAGCTTAGCGAGACTAGCGGGAGCCCGTGGCACCGGGGAGCTGTTTTTT.

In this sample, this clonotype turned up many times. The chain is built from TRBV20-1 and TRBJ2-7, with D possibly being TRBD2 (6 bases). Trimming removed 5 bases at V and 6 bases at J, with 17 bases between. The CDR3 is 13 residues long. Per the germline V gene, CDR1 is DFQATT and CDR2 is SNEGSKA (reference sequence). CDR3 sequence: CSAVRDSGTEQYF. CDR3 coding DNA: TGCAGTGCTGTCCGGGACTCCGGGACCGAGCAGTACTTC.

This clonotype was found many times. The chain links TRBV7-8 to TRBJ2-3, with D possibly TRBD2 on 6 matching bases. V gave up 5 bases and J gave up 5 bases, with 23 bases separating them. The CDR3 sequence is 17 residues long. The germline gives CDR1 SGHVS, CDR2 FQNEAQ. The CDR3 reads CASSLNVAEPAGDTQYF. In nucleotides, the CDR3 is TGTGCCAGCAGCCTAAACGTAGCGGAGCCCGCAGGAGATACGCAGTATTTT.

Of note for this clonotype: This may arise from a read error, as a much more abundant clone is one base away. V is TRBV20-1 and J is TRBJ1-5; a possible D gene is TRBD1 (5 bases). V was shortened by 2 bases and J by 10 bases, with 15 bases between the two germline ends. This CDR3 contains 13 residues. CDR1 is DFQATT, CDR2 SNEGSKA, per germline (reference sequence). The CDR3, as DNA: TGCAGTGCTAGACGGGGCAGGGATAAACCCCAGCATTTT. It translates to CSARRGRDKPQHF.

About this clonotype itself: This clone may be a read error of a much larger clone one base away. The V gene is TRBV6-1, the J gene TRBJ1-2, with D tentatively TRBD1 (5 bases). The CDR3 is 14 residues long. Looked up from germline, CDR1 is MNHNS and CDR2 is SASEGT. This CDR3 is CASSPAGTQYGCTF. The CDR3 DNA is TGTGCCAGCAGTCCCGCGGGGACCCAATATGGCTGCACCTTC.

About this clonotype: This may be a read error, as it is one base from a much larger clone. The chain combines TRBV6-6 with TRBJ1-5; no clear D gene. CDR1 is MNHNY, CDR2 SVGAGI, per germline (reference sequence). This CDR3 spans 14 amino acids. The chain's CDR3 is CASSAAGDNQPLHF. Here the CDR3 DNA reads TGTGCCAGCAGCGCCGCAGGAGACAATCAGCCCCTGCATTTT.

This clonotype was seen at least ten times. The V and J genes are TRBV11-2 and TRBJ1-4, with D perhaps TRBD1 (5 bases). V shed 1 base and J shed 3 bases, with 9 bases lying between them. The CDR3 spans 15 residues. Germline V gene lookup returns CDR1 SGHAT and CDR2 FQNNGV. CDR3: CASSLVRAANEKLFF. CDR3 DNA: TGTGCCAGCAGCTTAGTCAGGGCGGCTAATGAAAAACTGTTTTTT. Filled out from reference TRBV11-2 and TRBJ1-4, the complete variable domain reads EAGVAQSPRYKIIEKRQSVAFWCNPISGHATLYWYQQILGQGPKLLIQFQNNGVVDDSQLPKDRFSAERLKGVDSTLKIQPAKLEDSAVYLCASSLVRAANEKLFFGSGTQLSVL.

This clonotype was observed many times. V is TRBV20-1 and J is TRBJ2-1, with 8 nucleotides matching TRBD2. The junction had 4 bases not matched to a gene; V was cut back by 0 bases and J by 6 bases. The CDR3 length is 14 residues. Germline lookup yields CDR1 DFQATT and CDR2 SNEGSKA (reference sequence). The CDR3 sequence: CSARDYGLANEQFF. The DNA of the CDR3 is TGCAGTGCTAGAGATTACGGACTAGCCAATGAGCAGTTCTTC.

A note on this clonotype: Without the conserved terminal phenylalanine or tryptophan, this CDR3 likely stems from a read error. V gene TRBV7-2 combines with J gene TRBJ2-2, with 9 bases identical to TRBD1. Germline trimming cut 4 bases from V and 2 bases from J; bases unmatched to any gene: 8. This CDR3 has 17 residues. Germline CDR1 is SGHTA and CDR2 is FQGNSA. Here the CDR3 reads CASSSQPTGGNTGELFV. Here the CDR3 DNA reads TGTGCCAGCAGCTCTCAACCGACAGGGGGAAACACCGGGGAGCTGTTTGTT.

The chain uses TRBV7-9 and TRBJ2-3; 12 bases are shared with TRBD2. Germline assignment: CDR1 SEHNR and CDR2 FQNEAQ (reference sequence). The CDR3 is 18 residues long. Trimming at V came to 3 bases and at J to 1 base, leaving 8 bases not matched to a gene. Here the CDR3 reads CASSFGASGRARTDTQYF. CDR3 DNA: TGTGCCAGCAGCTTCGGGGCTAGCGGGAGGGCACGCACAGATACGCAGTATTTT.

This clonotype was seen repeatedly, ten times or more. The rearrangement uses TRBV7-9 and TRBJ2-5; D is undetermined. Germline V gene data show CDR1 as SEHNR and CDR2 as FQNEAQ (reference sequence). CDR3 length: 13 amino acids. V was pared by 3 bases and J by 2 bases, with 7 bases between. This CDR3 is CASSFALQETQYF. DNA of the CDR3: TGTGCCAGCAGCTTTGCGCTTCAAGAGACCCAGTACTTC.

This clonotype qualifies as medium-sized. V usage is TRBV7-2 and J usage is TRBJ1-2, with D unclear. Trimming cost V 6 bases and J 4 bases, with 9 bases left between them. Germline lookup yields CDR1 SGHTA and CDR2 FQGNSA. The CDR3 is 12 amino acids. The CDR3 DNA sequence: TGTGCCAGCAGGGGCGGAGGCTATGGCTACACCTTC. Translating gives CASRGGGYGYTF.

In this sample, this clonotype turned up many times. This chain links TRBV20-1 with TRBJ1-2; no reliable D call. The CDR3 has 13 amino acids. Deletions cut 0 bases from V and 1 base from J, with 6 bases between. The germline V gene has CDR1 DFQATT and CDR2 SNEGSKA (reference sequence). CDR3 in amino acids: CSARDPVNYGYTF. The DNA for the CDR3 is TGCAGTGCTAGAGATCCGGTTAACTATGGCTACACCTTC.

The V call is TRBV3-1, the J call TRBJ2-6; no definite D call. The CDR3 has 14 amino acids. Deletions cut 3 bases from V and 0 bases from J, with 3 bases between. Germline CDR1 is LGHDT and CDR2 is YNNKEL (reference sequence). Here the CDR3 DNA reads TGTGCCAGCAGCCACGGCTCTGGGGCCAACGTCCTGACTTTC. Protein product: CASSHGSGANVLTF.

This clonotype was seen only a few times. CDR3 protein: CASSQDRAGGWKTQYF. The CDR3 nucleotides read TGTGCCAGCAGCCAAGACAGGGCGGGAGGGTGGAAGACCCAGTACTTC. The V and J genes are TRBV4-2 and TRBJ2-5; 9 bases match TRBD2. Losses at the gene ends were 0 bases for V and 6 bases for J; bases not matched to a gene: 8. This CDR3 is built from 16 residues. Germline lookup yields CDR1 LGHNA and CDR2 YNFKEQ.

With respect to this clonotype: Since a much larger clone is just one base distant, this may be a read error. This chain's CDR3 is CASGQEGRGRVGEQFF. CDR3 in DNA: TGTGCCAGCGGCCAAGAGGGTCGCGGGAGGGTGGGTGAGCAGTTCTTC. This chain joins TRBV4-2 and TRBJ2-1; TRBD2 aligns across 9 bases. The germline gives CDR1 LGHNA, CDR2 YNFKEQ. The CDR3 has 16 amino acids.

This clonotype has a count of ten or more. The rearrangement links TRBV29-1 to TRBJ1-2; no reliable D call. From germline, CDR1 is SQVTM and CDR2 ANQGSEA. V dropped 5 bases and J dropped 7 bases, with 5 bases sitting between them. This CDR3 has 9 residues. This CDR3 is CSVTPGYTF. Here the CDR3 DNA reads TGCAGCGTTACTCCTGGCTACACCTTC.